The 32 T cell receptor beta chains reported below all come from one sample, sequenced in a study of cytomegalovirus exposure and HLA in healthy donors. Researchers ran the PCR with 60 Vbeta and 13 Jbeta primers. The repertoire was sequenced with immunoSEQ multiplex PCR; TCRdb's copy has only in-frame clones and lacks some. The table lists fewer than 200,000 clones, approximately 84% of them singletons. Sample: PBMCs. The receptor set was obtained from a girl in the first two years of life in good health and CMV-seronegative.

The table lists this clone with a count of one. This chain connects TRBV5-8 to TRBJ1-2, with a possible D match to TRBD1 (5 bases). V lost 0 bases to trimming and J lost 8 bases, with 14 bases between them. Germline V gives CDR1 SGHTS, CDR2 YDEGEE. The CDR3 totals 14 residues. CDR3 DNA sequence: TGTGCCAGCAGCTTGGAGATCAGGGTTCAGGGCTACACCTTC. Its translation is CASSLEIRVQGYTF.

The rearrangement joins TRBV6-1 to TRBJ2-1; 7 bases match TRBD2. CDR1 and CDR2 (germline): MNHNS, SASEGT. The trim removed 4 bases at V and 7 bases at J, leaving 1 base unmatched. CDR3 length: 12 amino acids. The CDR3 is CASSGGGNEQFF. As DNA, the CDR3 is TGTGCCAGCAGTGGGGGGGGGAATGAGCAGTTCTTC.

This clone has a handful of counts. V gene TRBV29-1 combines with J gene TRBJ1-2; TRBD1 might be the D (5 bases). This CDR3 has 12 amino acids. CDR1 is SQVTM and CDR2 is ANQGSEA in the germline V gene. V lost 7 bases, J lost 10 bases, and 19 bases lay in between. The CDR3 sequence is CSATDSIDDYTF. Here the CDR3 DNA reads TGCAGCGCTACAGACAGCATTGATGACTACACCTTC.

This chain connects TRBV7-2 to TRBJ2-2; tentatively, D is TRBD1 (5 bases). V was cut by 5 bases and J by 5 bases, with 18 bases left in between. Looked up from germline, CDR1 is SGHTA and CDR2 is FQGNSA. The CDR3 runs 16 residues. The CDR3 sequence: CASSPTGPLVTGELFF. Here the CDR3 DNA reads TGTGCCAGCAGCCCCACAGGCCCCCTTGTGACCGGGGAGCTGTTTTTT.

The chain combines TRBV18 with TRBJ1-5; D remains ambiguous. The CDR3 contains 13 residues. From germline, CDR1 is KGHSH and CDR2 LQKENI. Between the trimmed V and J ends, which lost 1 base and 4 bases, there was a span of 5 bases. The DNA for the CDR3 is TGTGCCAGCTCACCACGCGCAAATCAGCCCCAGCATTTT. Translation: CASSPRANQPQHF.

The chain combines TRBV19 with TRBJ1-1; 9 bases are shared with TRBD1. In germline, CDR1 is LNHDA, CDR2 SQIVND (reference sequence). There are 12 residues in the CDR3. Germline trimming cut 8 bases from V and 11 bases from J; bases unmatched to any gene: 9. The CDR3 region is CASAGQGTGAFF. The CDR3 region has the DNA TGTGCCAGTGCGGGACAGGGCACCGGCGCTTTCTTT. The variable domain in full, completed from reference TRBV19 and TRBJ1-1, reads DGGITQSPKYLFRKEGQNVTLSCEQNLNHDAMYWYRQDPGQGLRLIYYSQIVNDFQKGDIAEGYSVSREKKESFPLTVTSAQKNPTAFYLCASAGQGTGAFFGQGTRLTVV.

The chain employs TRBV25-1 and TRBJ1-1, with D possibly being TRBD1 (6 bases). Germline V gene data show CDR1 as MGHDK and CDR2 as SYGVNS. The ends were cut back, 3 bases at V and 7 bases at J, with 9 bases in the middle. The CDR3 contains 12 residues. CDR3 DNA sequence: TGTGCCAGCAGTGAGGTAGGGGGTGAAGCTTTCTTT. Protein product: CASSEVGGEAFF.

The chain recombines TRBV6-5 with TRBJ1-6, with 7 bases that match TRBD1. Trimming took 6 bases from V and 14 from J; bases not matched to a gene: 16. This CDR3 spans 15 amino acids. Germline assignment: CDR1 MNHEY and CDR2 SVGAGI. The CDR3 DNA reads TGTGCCAGCAGAGGTTTTACGGGACAGCAATTCACCCTCCACTTT. Protein sequence: CASRGFTGQQFTLHF.

The chain couples TRBV2 to TRBJ1-6; D not certain. The CDR3 is 16 residues long. Per germline, CDR1 SNHLY and CDR2 FYNNEI. Trimming stripped 2 bases from V and 6 bases from J, with 14 bases between. The CDR3 spells CASSERYRDPNSPLHF. CDR3 DNA sequence: TGTGCCAGCAGTGAAAGGTATCGGGATCCTAATTCACCCCTCCACTTT.

The genes are TRBV6-5 and TRBJ2-2; 12 bases align to TRBD2. The CDR3 totals 15 residues. The V and J ends lost 6 bases and 7 bases, in that order; junction bases with no gene match: 6. Germline loops: CDR1 MNHEY, CDR2 SVGAGI. In DNA form, the CDR3 reads TGTGCCAGCAGCCAGACTAGCGGGGGTCTCGGGGAGCTGTTTTTT. It translates to CASSQTSGGLGELFF.

This clone was seen only once. The rearrangement links TRBV19 to TRBJ2-1; 12 bases align to TRBD2. CDR3 length: 16 amino acids. Germline assignment: CDR1 LNHDA and CDR2 SQIVND (reference sequence). J gave up 6 bases and V 7 bases, and 10 bases lay outside the gene matches. The CDR3 DNA reads as TGTGCCAGTACCGCTAGCGGGAGGGTAGGGGTCAATGAGCAGTTCTTC. It is translated as CASTASGRVGVNEQFF.

The V and J genes are TRBV18 and TRBJ2-7; no definite D call. The ends were cut back, 2 bases at V and 5 bases at J, with 10 bases in the middle. Germline-derived CDR1 and CDR2 are KGHSH and LQKENI. The CDR3 loop spans 13 amino acids. CDR3 bases: TGTGCCAGCTCACCAGCTCTAGGAGACGAGCAGTACTTC. This sequence encodes CASSPALGDEQYF. Together with reference TRBV18 and TRBJ2-7, the CDR3 gives the full variable domain: NAGVMQNPRHLVRRRGQEARLRCSPMKGHSHVYWYRQLPEEGLKFMVYLQKENIIDESGMPKERFSAEFPKEGPSILRIQQVVRGDSAAYFCASSPALGDEQYFGPGTRLTVT.

This clone has just one count. The V call is TRBV27, the J call TRBJ1-1; D ambiguous. CDR3 length: 14 amino acids. V was pared by 1 base and J by 1 base, with 7 bases between. Germline CDR1 reads MNHEY; CDR2 reads SMNVEV (reference sequence). CDR3 DNA: TGTGCCAGCAGTTTATTGAGTAAGAACACTGAAGCTTTCTTT. Protein product: CASSLLSKNTEAFF.

J is TRBJ2-2 and V is TRBV4-2, with TRBD2 identical over 9 bases. V was clipped by 0 bases and J by 0 bases; unmatched bases: 2. The V gene's germline CDR1 is LGHNA and CDR2 YNFKEQ. The CDR3 consists of 17 residues. DNA of the CDR3: TGTGCCAGCAGCCAAGAGTCTAGCGGGGCGAACACCGGGGAGCTGTTTTTT. This encodes CASSQESSGANTGELFF.

V and J are TRBV29-1 and TRBJ2-3, with TRBD1 identical over 11 bases. The CDR3 has 14 amino acids. Looked up from germline, CDR1 is SQVTM and CDR2 is ANQGSEA. With 1 base clipped from V and 6 bases from J, the junction kept 3 bases outside the gene matches. The CDR3 DNA reads TGCAGCGTTGAAGGGGACAGGGGGACGGATACGCAGTATTTT. Translated, it gives CSVEGDRGTDTQYF.

The genes are TRBV5-1 and TRBJ1-1; D is possibly TRBD1 (6 bases). CDR3 length: 12 residues. Between the trimmed V and J ends, which lost 0 bases and 9 bases, there was a span of 9 bases. Germline lookup yields CDR1 SGHRS and CDR2 YFSETQ. Here the CDR3 reads CASSLAGTQAFF. CDR3 DNA: TGCGCCAGCAGCTTGGCCGGGACACAAGCTTTCTTT.

The V and J genes are TRBV5-1 and TRBJ2-3; D is possibly TRBD2 (6 bases). Germline V gene sequence: CDR1 SGHRS, CDR2 YFSETQ. This CDR3 is 14 amino acids long. V was clipped by 6 bases and J by 2 bases, with 13 bases between them. The chain's CDR3 is CASTTGGVTDTQYF. The CDR3 bases are TGCGCCAGCACTACCGGGGGTGTCACAGATACGCAGTATTTT.

This clone came up a few times. This sequence joins TRBV27 and TRBJ2-7; no definite D call. Between the trimmed V and J ends, which lost 7 bases and 2 bases, there was a span of 15 bases. The length of the CDR3 is 14 residues. The germline gives CDR1 MNHEY, CDR2 SMNVEV (reference sequence). This CDR3 reads CASTNSGSAYEQYF. The CDR3 region has the DNA TGTGCCAGCACAAACTCAGGATCGGCCTACGAGCAGTACTTC.

The V and J genes are TRBV5-1 and TRBJ2-3, with a tentative D call TRBD1 (5 bases). V was clipped by 0 bases and J by 8 bases, with 19 bases between them. The germline V gene encodes CDR1 SGHRS and CDR2 YFSETQ. This CDR3 has 16 amino acids. The CDR3 coding sequence is TGCGCCAGCAGCTTGGGCGTGCACGGACAATTTAGTACGCAGTATTTT. Residues: CASSLGVHGQFSTQYF.

V is TRBV13 and J is TRBJ2-7, with 9 bases lining up with TRBD1. CDR1 is PRHDT, CDR2 FYEKMQ, per germline (reference sequence). The CDR3 length is 14 residues. The junction had 8 bases not matched to a gene; V was cut back by 4 bases and J by 7 bases. The CDR3 DNA follows: TGTGCCAGCAGCTCCGGGACAGGGCTACGGGAGCAGTACTTC. This encodes CASSSGTGLREQYF. The whole variable domain, remainder taken from reference TRBV13 and TRBJ2-7, is AAGVIQSPRHLIKEKRETATLKCYPIPRHDTVYWYQQGPGQDPQFLISFYEKMQSDKGSIPDRFSAQQFSDYHSELNMSSLELGDSALYFCASSSGTGLREQYFGPGTRLTVT.

The chain carries TRBV5-1 and TRBJ1-2; 7 positions match TRBD1. This CDR3 comprises 15 residues. The J segment lost 6 bases and the V segment lost 2 bases, leaving 10 bases of the junction unmatched. CDR1 and CDR2 (germline): SGHRS, YFSETQ. CDR3 nucleotide sequence: TGCGCCAGCAGCTTTCCCTTACAGGGGAAGGATGGCTACACCTTC. Its protein is CASSFPLQGKDGYTF.

The J gene is TRBJ1-5, the V gene TRBV7-8; 7 bases match TRBD1. J gave up 0 bases and V 4 bases, and 6 bases lay outside the gene matches. The CDR3 totals 16 residues. From germline, CDR1 is SGHVS and CDR2 FQNEAQ. The CDR3 bases are TGTGCCAGCAGCTCAAACGACAGGGCTAGCAATCAGCCCCAGCATTTT. This encodes CASSSNDRASNQPQHF.

This clone appeared a few times. The rearrangement joins TRBV5-1 to TRBJ1-2; D gene uncertain. Germline CDR1 SGHRS, CDR2 YFSETQ. Trimming removed 1 base from V and 8 bases from J, with 12 bases in between. The CDR3 length is 13 residues. The CDR3 DNA is TGCGCCAGCAGCTTGTCCGTCGGGAAGGGCTACACCTTC. Translating gives CASSLSVGKGYTF.

The chain links TRBV9 to TRBJ1-1; tentatively, D is TRBD1 (6 bases). The CDR3 loop spans 14 amino acids. With 4 bases removed from V and 8 bases from J, the gap between germline ends came to 18 bases. From germline, CDR1 is SGDLS and CDR2 YYNGEE. CDR3 region: CASSPSPGGQEAFF. The CDR3 region has the DNA TGTGCCAGCAGCCCGAGCCCCGGGGGGCAAGAAGCTTTCTTT. Drawing the rest from reference TRBV9 and TRBJ1-1, the complete variable domain is DSGVTQTPKHLITATGQRVTLRCSPRSGDLSVYWYQQSLDQGLQFLIQYYNGEERAKGNILERFSAQQFPDLHSELNLSSLELGDSALYFCASSPSPGGQEAFFGQGTRLTVV.

The table lists this clone with a few counts. This chain connects TRBV11-2 to TRBJ1-1, with 8 bases matching TRBD1. V shed 7 bases and J 1 base; nucleotides not matched to a gene: 8. Germline-derived CDR1 and CDR2 are SGHAT and FQNNGV. The CDR3 consists of 15 residues. The CDR3 DNA reads as TGTGCCAGCACCCCCCGGACAGGGACGAACACTGAAGCTTTCTTT. Its protein is CASTPRTGTNTEAFF.

This clone was counted a single time. The gene calls are TRBV5-1 and TRBJ1-1; 9 nucleotides match TRBD1. V shed 4 bases, J shed 5 bases, and the junction held 9 bases outside the gene matches. Germline values: CDR1 SGHRS, CDR2 YFSETQ. The CDR3 is made up of 15 amino acids. CDR3 in amino acids: CASSRDRATTTEAFF. DNA for the CDR3: TGCGCCAGCAGCCGGGACAGGGCCACAACGACTGAAGCTTTCTTT.

Concerning this clone: This sample includes further DNA sequences coding for the same CDR3. This chain joins TRBV5-1 and TRBJ1-3, with a tentative D call TRBD1 (5 bases). Trimming removed 0 bases from V and 4 bases from J, with 5 bases in between. CDR3 length equals 13 residues. Germline-derived CDR1 and CDR2 are SGHRS and YFSETQ. The CDR3 region has the DNA TGCGCCAGCAGCTTGGGACAGGGAAACACCATATATTTT. It encodes CASSLGQGNTIYF.

This clone was seen only once. The gene calls are TRBV4-1 and TRBJ2-7, with 12 bases that match TRBD2. This CDR3 spans 17 amino acids. Trimming took 3 bases from V and 3 from J; bases not matched to a gene: 9. Germline CDR1 reads MGHRA; CDR2 reads YSYEKL. CDR3 loop: CASSHLPGTSGYYEQYF. In nucleotides, the CDR3 is TGCGCCAGCAGCCATCTTCCAGGGACTAGCGGGTACTACGAGCAGTACTTC.

This rearrangement joins TRBV30 to TRBJ1-2; maybe TRBD1 (5 bases). Germline CDR1 and CDR2: GTSNPN and SVGIG (reference sequence). The CDR3 is made up of 14 amino acids. The V end lost 8 bases, the J end lost 4 bases, and 20 bases lay between the germline ends. CDR3 DNA sequence: TGTGCCGGATCTGCGGGGCTGGGGAGCTATGGCTACACCTTC. This encodes CAGSAGLGSYGYTF.

The V gene is TRBV2, the J gene TRBJ2-1; 9 bases are a match to TRBD2. The CDR3 runs to 15 residues. Germline CDR1 and CDR2: SNHLY and FYNNEI. V was pared by 4 bases and J by 2 bases, with 3 bases of the junction left unmatched. The CDR3 coding sequence is TGTGCCAGCAGTGGAATAGCGGGAGCCTACAATGAGCAGTTCTTC. Translation gives CASSGIAGAYNEQFF.

The genes are TRBV30 and TRBJ2-1; 10 bases are a match to TRBD1. Germline CDR1 and CDR2: GTSNPN and SVGIG (reference sequence). CDR3 length: 14 amino acids. Germline trimming cut 5 bases from V and 3 bases from J; bases unmatched to any gene: 4. CDR3 protein: CAWSWTGGYNEQFF. CDR3 DNA: TGTGCCTGGTCCTGGACAGGGGGCTACAATGAGCAGTTCTTC.

V and J are TRBV9 and TRBJ1-1, with D possibly matching TRBD1 (5 bases). Germline V lookup: CDR1 SGDLS, CDR2 YYNGEE. V lost 0 bases and J lost 1, with 13 bases in between. The CDR3 is made up of 16 amino acids. The CDR3 DNA reads as TGTGCCAGCAGCGTAGATTCAGGGTTGTGGAACACTGAAGCTTTCTTT. Encoded protein: CASSVDSGLWNTEAFF.